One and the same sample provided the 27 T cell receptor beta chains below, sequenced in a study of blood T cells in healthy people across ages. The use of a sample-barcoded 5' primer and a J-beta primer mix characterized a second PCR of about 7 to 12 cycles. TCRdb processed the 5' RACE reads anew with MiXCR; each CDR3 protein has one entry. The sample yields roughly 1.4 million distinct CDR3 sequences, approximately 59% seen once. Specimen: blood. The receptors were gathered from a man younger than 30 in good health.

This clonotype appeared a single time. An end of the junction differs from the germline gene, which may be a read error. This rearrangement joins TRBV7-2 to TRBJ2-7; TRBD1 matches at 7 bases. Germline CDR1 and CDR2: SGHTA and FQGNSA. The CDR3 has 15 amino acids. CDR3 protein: CASNIRQGGSCEQYF. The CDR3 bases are TGTGCCAGCAACATTCGACAGGGTGGGTCCTGCGAGCAGTACTTC.

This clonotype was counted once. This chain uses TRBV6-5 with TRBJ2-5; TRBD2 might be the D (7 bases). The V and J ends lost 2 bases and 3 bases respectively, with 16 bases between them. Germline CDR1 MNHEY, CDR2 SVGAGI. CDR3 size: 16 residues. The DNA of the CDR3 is TGTGCCAGCAGTTACGGCCGGGGGGCGGCGAAAGAGACCCAGTACTTC. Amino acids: CASSYGRGAAKETQYF.

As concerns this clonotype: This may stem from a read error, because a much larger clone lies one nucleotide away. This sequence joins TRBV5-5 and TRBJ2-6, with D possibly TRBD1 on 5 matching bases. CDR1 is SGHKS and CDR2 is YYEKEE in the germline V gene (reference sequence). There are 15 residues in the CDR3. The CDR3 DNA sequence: TGTGCCAGCAGCTTGGTGGGCTCTGGGGCCAACGCCCTGACTTTC. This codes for CASSLVGSGANALTF.

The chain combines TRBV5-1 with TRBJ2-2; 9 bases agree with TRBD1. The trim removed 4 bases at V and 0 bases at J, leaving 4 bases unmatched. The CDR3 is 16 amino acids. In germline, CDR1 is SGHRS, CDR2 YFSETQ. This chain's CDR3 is CASSPGQGSNTGELFF. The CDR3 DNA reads TGCGCCAGCAGCCCGGGACAGGGATCGAACACCGGGGAGCTGTTTTTT.

CDR3 DNA sequence: TGCGCCAGCAGCTTGAGGGACCGTTCGGGCTATGGCTACACCTTC. Protein: CASSLRDRSGYGYTF. The chain uses TRBV5-1 and TRBJ1-2; possible D gene TRBD1, 5 bases. V was trimmed by 1 base and J by 4 bases, leaving 14 bases between them. The CDR3 totals 15 residues. CDR1 and CDR2 from the germline V gene are SGHRS and YFSETQ.

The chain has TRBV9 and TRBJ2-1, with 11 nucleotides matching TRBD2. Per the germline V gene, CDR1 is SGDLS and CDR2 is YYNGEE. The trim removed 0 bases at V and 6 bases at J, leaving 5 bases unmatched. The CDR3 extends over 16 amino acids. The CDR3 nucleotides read TGTGCCAGCAGCGTAGCTAGCGGGAGGCACCTCAATGAGCAGTTCTTC. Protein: CASSVASGRHLNEQFF.

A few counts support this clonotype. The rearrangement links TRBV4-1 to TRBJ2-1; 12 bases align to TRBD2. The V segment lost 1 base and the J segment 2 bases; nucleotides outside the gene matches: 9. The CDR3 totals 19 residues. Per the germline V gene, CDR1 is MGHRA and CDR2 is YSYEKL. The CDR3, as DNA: TGCGCCAGCAGCCAAGCAGGGTCTAGCGGGGGGGCCGCCTACAATGAGCAGTTCTTC. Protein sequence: CASSQAGSSGGAAYNEQFF.

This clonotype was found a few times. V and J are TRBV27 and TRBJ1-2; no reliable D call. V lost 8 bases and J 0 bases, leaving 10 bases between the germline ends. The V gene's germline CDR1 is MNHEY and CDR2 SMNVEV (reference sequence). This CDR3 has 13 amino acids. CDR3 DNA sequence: TGTGCCAGCTCAACTGGGGCTAACTATGGCTACACCTTC. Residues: CASSTGANYGYTF.

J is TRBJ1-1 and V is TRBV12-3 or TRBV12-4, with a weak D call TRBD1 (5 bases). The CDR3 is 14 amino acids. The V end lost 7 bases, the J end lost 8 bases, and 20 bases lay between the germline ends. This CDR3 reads CASIPGAAAGEAFF. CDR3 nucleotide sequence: TGTGCCAGCATCCCTGGGGCAGCCGCAGGAGAAGCTTTCTTT.

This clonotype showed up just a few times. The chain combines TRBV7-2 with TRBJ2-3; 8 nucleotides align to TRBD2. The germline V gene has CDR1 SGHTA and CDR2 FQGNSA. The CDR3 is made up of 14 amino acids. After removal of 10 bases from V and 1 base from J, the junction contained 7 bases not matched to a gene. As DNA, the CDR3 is TGTGCCACCAGTGTTAGCGGGGGCACAGATACGCAGTATTTT. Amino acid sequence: CATSVSGGTDTQYF.

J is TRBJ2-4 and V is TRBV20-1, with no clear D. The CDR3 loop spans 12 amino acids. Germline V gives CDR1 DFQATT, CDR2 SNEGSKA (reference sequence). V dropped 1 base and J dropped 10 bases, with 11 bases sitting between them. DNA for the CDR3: TGCAGTGCTAGAGGGACCTCCCCTATTCAGTACTTC. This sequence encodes CSARGTSPIQYF.

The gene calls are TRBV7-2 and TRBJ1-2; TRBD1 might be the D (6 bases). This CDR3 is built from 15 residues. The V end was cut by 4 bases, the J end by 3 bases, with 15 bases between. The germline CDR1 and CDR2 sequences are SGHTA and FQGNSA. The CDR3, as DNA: TGTGCCAGCAGCTCAGAGACAGGCCCCTACTATGGCTACACCTTC. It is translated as CASSSETGPYYGYTF.

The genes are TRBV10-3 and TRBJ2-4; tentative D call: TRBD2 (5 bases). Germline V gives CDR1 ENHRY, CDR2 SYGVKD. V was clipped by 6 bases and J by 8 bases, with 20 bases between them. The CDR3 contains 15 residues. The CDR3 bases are TGTGCCATCAGCCCGGGGTTGGGCTCTGGGGACATTCAGTACTTC. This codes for CAISPGLGSGDIQYF.

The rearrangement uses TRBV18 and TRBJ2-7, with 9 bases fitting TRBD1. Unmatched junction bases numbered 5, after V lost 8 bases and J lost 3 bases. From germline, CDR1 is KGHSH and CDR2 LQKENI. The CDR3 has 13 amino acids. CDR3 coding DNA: TGTGCCAGCCTACAGGACAGGGGCTACGAGCAGTACTTC. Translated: CASLQDRGYEQYF.

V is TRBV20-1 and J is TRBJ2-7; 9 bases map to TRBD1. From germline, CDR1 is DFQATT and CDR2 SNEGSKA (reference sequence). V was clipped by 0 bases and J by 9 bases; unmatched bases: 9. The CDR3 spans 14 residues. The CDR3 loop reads CSARDLSGTGRQYF. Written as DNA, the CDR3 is TGCAGTGCTAGAGATCTTTCCGGGACAGGGAGGCAGTACTTC.

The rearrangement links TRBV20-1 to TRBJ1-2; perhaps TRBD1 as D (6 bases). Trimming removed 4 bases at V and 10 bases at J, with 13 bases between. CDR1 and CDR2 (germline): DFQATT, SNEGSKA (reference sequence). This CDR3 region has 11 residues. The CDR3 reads CSAKDSIDYTF. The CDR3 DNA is TGCAGTGCTAAGGACAGTATCGACTACACCTTC.

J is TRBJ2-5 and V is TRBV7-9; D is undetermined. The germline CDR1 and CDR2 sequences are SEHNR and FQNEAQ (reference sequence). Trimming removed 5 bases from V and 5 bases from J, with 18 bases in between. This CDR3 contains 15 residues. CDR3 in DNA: TGTGCCAGCAGCCCTCCTCTGGATAGCCAGGAGACCCAGTACTTC. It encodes CASSPPLDSQETQYF.

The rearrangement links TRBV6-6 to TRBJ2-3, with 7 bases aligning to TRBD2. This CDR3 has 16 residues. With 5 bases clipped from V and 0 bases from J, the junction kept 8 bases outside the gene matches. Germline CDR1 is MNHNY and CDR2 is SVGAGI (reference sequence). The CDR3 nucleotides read TGTGCCAGCAGTCAACTACTAGCGCCTAGCACAGATACGCAGTATTTT. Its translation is CASSQLLAPSTDTQYF.

The CDR3: CASNKDRTSYEQYF. CDR3 nucleotides: TGTGCCAGCAATAAGGACAGGACCTCCTACGAGCAGTACTTC. The chain combines TRBV28 with TRBJ2-7; 7 bases align to TRBD1. This CDR3 region has 14 residues. From germline, CDR1 is MDHEN and CDR2 SYDVKM. The trim removed 7 bases at V and 0 bases at J, leaving 6 bases unmatched.

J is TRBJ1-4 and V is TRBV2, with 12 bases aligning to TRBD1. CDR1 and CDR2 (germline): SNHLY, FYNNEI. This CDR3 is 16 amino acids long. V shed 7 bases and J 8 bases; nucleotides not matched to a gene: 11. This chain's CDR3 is CASIAGTGGAWEKLFF. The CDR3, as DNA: TGTGCCAGCATCGCGGGGACAGGGGGCGCTTGGGAAAAACTGTTTTTT.

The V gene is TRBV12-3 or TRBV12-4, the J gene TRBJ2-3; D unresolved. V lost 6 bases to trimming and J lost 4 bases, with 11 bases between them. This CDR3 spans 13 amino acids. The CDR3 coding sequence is TGTGCCAGCAGCCCCTCCGGCCCAGATACGCAGTATTTT. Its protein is CASSPSGPDTQYF.

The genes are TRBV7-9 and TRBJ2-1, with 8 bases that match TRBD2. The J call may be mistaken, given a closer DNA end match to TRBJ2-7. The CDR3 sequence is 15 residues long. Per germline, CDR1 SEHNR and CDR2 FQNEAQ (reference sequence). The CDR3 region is CASSQFGGVYNEQYF. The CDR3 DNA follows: TGTGCCAGCAGCCAATTCGGGGGGGTATACAATGAGCAGTACTTC.

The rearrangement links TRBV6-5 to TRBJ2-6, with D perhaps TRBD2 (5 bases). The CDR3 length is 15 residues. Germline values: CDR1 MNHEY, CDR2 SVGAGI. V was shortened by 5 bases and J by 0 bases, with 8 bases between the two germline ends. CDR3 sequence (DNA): TGTGCCAGCAGTCCCGGGGACTCTGGGGCCAACGTCCTGACTTTC. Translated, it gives CASSPGDSGANVLTF.

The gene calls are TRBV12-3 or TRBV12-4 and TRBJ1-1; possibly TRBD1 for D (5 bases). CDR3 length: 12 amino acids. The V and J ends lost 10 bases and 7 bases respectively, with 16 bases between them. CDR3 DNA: TGTGCCACCAGGCCGCAGGGTGTTGAAGCTTTCTTT. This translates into CATRPQGVEAFF.

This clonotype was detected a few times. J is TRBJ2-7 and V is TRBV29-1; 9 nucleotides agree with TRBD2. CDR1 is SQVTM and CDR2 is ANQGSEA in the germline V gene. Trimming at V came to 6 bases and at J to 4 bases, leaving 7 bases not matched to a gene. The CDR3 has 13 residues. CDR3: CSVVSGGRYEQYF. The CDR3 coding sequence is TGCAGCGTGGTTAGCGGGGGTAGGTACGAGCAGTACTTC.

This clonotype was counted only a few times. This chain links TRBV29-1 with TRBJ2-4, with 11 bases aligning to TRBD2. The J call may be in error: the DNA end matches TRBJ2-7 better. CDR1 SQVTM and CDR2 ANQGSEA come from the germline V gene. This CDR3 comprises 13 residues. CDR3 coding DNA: TGCAGCGTTTTTACTAGCGGGAGTCCCGAGCAGTACTTC. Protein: CSVFTSGSPEQYF.

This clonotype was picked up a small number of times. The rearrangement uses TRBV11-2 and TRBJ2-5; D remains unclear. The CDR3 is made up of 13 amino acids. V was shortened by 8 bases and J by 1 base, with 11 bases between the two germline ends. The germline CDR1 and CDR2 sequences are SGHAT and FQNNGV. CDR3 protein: CASSAPSQETQYF. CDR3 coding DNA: TGTGCCAGCTCGGCCCCTAGCCAAGAGACCCAGTACTTC. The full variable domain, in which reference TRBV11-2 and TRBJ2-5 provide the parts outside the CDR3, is EAGVAQSPRYKIIEKRQSVAFWCNPISGHATLYWYQQILGQGPKLLIQFQNNGVVDDSQLPKDRFSAERLKGVDSTLKIQPAKLEDSAVYLCASSAPSQETQYFGPGTRLLVL.